The present T cell receptor beta chain was sequenced within a study of blood T cell repertoires in COVID-19. Across the study: There were acute and convalescent COVID-19 samples, and they came from the United States, Italy and Spain.

The CDR3 runs to 14 residues. Looked up from germline, CDR1 is SGHAT and CDR2 is FQNNGV. V shed 5 bases, J shed 4 bases, and the junction held 4 bases outside the gene matches. Only in-frame clones appear in the TCRdb table, and some are missing; sequencing was by immunoSEQ multiplex PCR. The table includes 70,000 or so clones, more than 80% detected once. J is TRBJ2-3 and V is TRBV11-2; 9 bases are a match to TRBD2. The sequence was obtained from an elderly woman with active COVID-19. The sequenced sample was peripheral blood. The CDR3 DNA reads TGTGCCAGCAGCCAGACTAGCGGTGCAGATACGCAGTATTTT. Translating gives CASSQTSGADTQYF.